The 27 T cell receptor beta chains below come from one sample, sequenced in a study of cytomegalovirus exposure and HLA in healthy donors. A multiplex PCR was run with 60 Vbeta primers and 13 Jbeta primers. Only in-frame clones appear in the TCRdb table, and some are missing; sequencing was by immunoSEQ multiplex PCR. Here the sample spans about 170,000 clones, approximately 79% being singletons. The sequenced sample consisted of PBMCs. These receptors originate from a male donor in good health and CMV-seronegative.

The chain links TRBV7-6 to TRBJ1-6; 7 bases match TRBD1. Germline CDR1 and CDR2: SGHVS and FNYEAQ. CDR3 size: 16 residues. V was pared by 2 bases and J by 5 bases, with 6 bases of the junction left unmatched. CDR3 in DNA: TGTGCCAGCAGCTTAAGACCGGGACAGAATAATTCACCCCTCCACTTT. Translating it yields CASSLRPGQNNSPLHF.

The chain links TRBV6-5 to TRBJ2-2; 12 bases are a match to TRBD1. Per germline, CDR1 MNHEY and CDR2 SVGAGI. CDR3 length: 14 amino acids. V lost 8 bases, J lost 6 bases, and 4 bases stayed unmatched. This CDR3 reads CASGTGGAAGELFF. The CDR3 DNA is TGTGCCAGCGGGACAGGGGGCGCGGCCGGGGAGCTGTTTTTT.

This clone was detected only a few times. This chain joins TRBV29-1 and TRBJ1-4; D is uncertain. CDR3 length equals 13 residues. V shed 7 bases and J shed 7 bases, with 16 bases lying between them. Germline values: CDR1 SQVTM, CDR2 ANQGSEA. CDR3 bases: TGCAGCGCTGGCGTGAGGGAGGGTGAAAAACTGTTTTTT. Translation gives CSAGVREGEKLFF.

The chain carries TRBV9 and TRBJ1-2; TRBD1 agrees at 10 bases. Germline V gives CDR1 SGDLS, CDR2 YYNGEE. The CDR3 has 14 amino acids. The junction had 5 bases not matched to a gene; V was cut back by 4 bases and J by 5 bases. CDR3 in DNA: TGTGCCAGCAGCCTCCGACAGGGGGCTTATGGCTACACCTTC. Residues: CASSLRQGAYGYTF.

CDR3 in DNA: TGTGCCAGCAGCTACGGGACAGGGCCTCAGCCCCAGCATTTT. Its translation is CASSYGTGPQPQHF. The chain joins TRBV2 to TRBJ1-5; the match to TRBD1 covers 9 bases. There are 14 residues in the CDR3. V lost 6 bases and J lost 6; bases outside the gene matches: 6. Looked up from germline, CDR1 is SNHLY and CDR2 is FYNNEI. Combining the CDR3 with reference TRBV2 and TRBJ1-5 gives the whole variable domain EPEVTQTPSHQVTQMGQEVILRCVPISNHLYFYWYRQILGQKVEFLVSFYNNEISEKSEIFDDQFSVERPDGSNFTLKIRSTKLEDSAMYFCASSYGTGPQPQHFGDGTRLSIL.

V usage is TRBV19 and J usage is TRBJ2-7, with TRBD2 identical over 7 bases. The junction had 5 bases not matched to a gene; V was cut back by 4 bases and J by 2 bases. This CDR3 spans 14 amino acids. The germline V gene encodes CDR1 LNHDA and CDR2 SQIVND (reference sequence). This CDR3 is CASSSQRGPYEQYF. CDR3 DNA: TGTGCCAGTAGTAGCCAGCGGGGACCCTACGAGCAGTACTTC.

The chain employs TRBV19 and TRBJ1-3; D is unresolved. The CDR3 contains 13 residues. V was cut by 7 bases and J by 0 bases, with 7 bases left in between. CDR1 LNHDA and CDR2 SQIVND come from the germline V gene (reference sequence). This CDR3 reads CASTSPSGNTIYF. CDR3 nucleotide sequence: TGTGCCAGTACCTCCCCCTCTGGAAACACCATATATTTT.

This chain joins TRBV27 and TRBJ1-1; 8 bases match TRBD1. V shed 5 bases and J 5 bases; nucleotides not matched to a gene: 7. The germline CDR1 and CDR2 sequences are MNHEY and SMNVEV (reference sequence). CDR3 length: 14 amino acids. CDR3 coding DNA: TGTGCCAGCAGTCTACAGGGGGTCGGGACTGAAGCTTTCTTT. Its protein product is CASSLQGVGTEAFF.

The chain recombines TRBV7-9 with TRBJ2-1; 8 nucleotides agree with TRBD2. J lost 4 bases, V lost 3 bases, and 8 bases had no gene match. The CDR3 consists of 16 residues. CDR1 is SEHNR and CDR2 is FQNEAQ in the germline V gene (reference sequence). CDR3 sequence (DNA): TGTGCCAGCAGCTTTCCCGGGGGGGATCTGTACAATGAGCAGTTCTTC. It is translated as CASSFPGGDLYNEQFF.

This clone showed up just a few times. The J gene is TRBJ2-3, the V gene TRBV4-1; tentative D call: TRBD2 (7 bases). Trimming took off 0 bases at V and 5 bases at J, with 15 bases between the two ends. Germline V gene sequence: CDR1 MGHRA, CDR2 YSYEKL. There are 16 residues in the CDR3. CDR3 region: CASSQEVRGAIDTQYF. The CDR3 DNA is TGCGCCAGCAGCCAAGAAGTCCGGGGGGCGATAGATACGCAGTATTTT.

V and J are TRBV4-3 and TRBJ2-3, with 9 nucleotides matching TRBD2. Per the germline V gene, CDR1 is LGHNA and CDR2 is YSLEER. This CDR3 is built from 16 residues. With V trimmed by 1 base and J by 3 bases, 5 bases remained unmatched. The CDR3 DNA is TGCGCCAGCAGCCAAGGGGGAGCGGGGGGTACAGATACGCAGTATTTT. This sequence encodes CASSQGGAGGTDTQYF.

The V and J genes are TRBV7-9 and TRBJ2-7; the match to TRBD1 covers 10 bases. V lost 5 bases, J lost 2 bases, and 6 bases stayed unmatched. CDR1 and CDR2 from the germline V gene are SEHNR and FQNEAQ (reference sequence). The CDR3 has 15 amino acids. The CDR3 DNA sequence: TGTGCCAGCAGCAGCGGGACAGGGGTCACCTACGAGCAGTACTTC. The encoded protein is CASSSGTGVTYEQYF.

This clone was recorded only once. The chain uses TRBV6-1 and TRBJ2-7; TRBD1 might be the D (6 bases). Germline V gene lookup returns CDR1 MNHNS and CDR2 SASEGT. The CDR3 sequence is 12 residues long. Trimming stripped 2 bases from V and 9 bases from J, with 11 bases between. CDR3 in DNA: TGTGCCAGCAGTGAAAGGTTGACAGGGCAGTACTTC. Translating gives CASSERLTGQYF.

This clone was observed a single time. The junction does not match germline at one end; this may be a read error. The rearrangement links TRBV5-1 to TRBJ2-7; 7 bases are shared with TRBD1. The CDR3 sequence is 13 residues long. The germline CDR1 and CDR2 sequences are SGHRS and YFSETQ. In nucleotides, the CDR3 is TGCGCCAGCAGCTTGGAACAGGGGATTACATCGGACTTC. Translated: CASSLEQGITSDF. Full variable domain (outside the CDR3, taken from reference TRBV5-1 and TRBJ2-7): KAGVTQTPRYLIKTRGQQVTLSCSPISGHRSVSWYQQTPGQGLQFLFEYFSETQRNKGNFPGRFSGRQFSNSRSEMNVSTLELGDSALYLCASSLEQGITSDFGPGTRLTVT.

This chain links TRBV6-1 with TRBJ2-1; TRBD2 might be the D (7 bases). Per the germline V gene, CDR1 is MNHNS and CDR2 is SASEGT. The V and J ends lost 8 bases and 3 bases respectively, with 17 bases between them. The CDR3 has 15 amino acids. This CDR3 is CASPEGGGGYNEQFF. CDR3 sequence (DNA): TGTGCCAGCCCCGAGGGGGGGGGAGGCTACAATGAGCAGTTCTTC.

J is TRBJ1-2 and V is TRBV29-1, with 7 bases that match TRBD1. J gave up 6 bases and V 7 bases, and 11 bases lay outside the gene matches. The germline V gene encodes CDR1 SQVTM and CDR2 ANQGSEA. CDR3 length equals 13 residues. The CDR3 loop is CSATTGAGDGYTF. The DNA of the CDR3 is TGCAGCGCTACAACAGGGGCCGGCGATGGCTACACCTTC. Complete variable domain (other parts from reference TRBV29-1 and TRBJ1-2): SAVISQKPSRDICQRGTSLTIQCQVDSQVTMMFWYRQQPGQSLTLIATANQGSEATYESGFVIDKFPISRPNLTFSTLTVSNMSPEDSSIYLCSATTGAGDGYTFGSGTRLTVV.

The chain couples TRBV6-5 to TRBJ1-4; a weak D match, TRBD1 (5 bases). Per germline, CDR1 MNHEY and CDR2 SVGAGI. The V end was cut by 6 bases, the J end by 3 bases, with 11 bases between. The CDR3 totals 14 residues. CDR3 nucleotides: TGTGCCAGCAGGACTGGGGGGGCTAATGAAAAACTGTTTTTT. This translates into CASRTGGANEKLFF.

This chain uses TRBV5-1 with TRBJ2-7, with 7 bases aligning to TRBD1. The ends lost 0 bases at V and 6 bases at J; junction bases unmatched: 6. Germline V gives CDR1 SGHRS, CDR2 YFSETQ. This CDR3 contains 14 residues. CDR3 amino acids: CASSLVGQALEQYF. CDR3 bases: TGCGCCAGCAGCTTGGTAGGACAGGCTCTCGAGCAGTACTTC.

This chain connects TRBV7-9 to TRBJ2-1; 12 bases are shared with TRBD2. The ends lost 5 bases at V and 1 base at J; junction bases unmatched: 9. The CDR3 has 18 amino acids. The germline CDR1 and CDR2 sequences are SEHNR and FQNEAQ (reference sequence). CDR3 nucleotide sequence: TGTGCCAGCAGCCCCTGGACTAGCGGGGACTATTCCTACAATGAGCAGTTCTTC. This sequence encodes CASSPWTSGDYSYNEQFF.

The genes are TRBV7-6 and TRBJ1-6; TRBD1 is a possible D gene (6 bases). With 2 bases removed from V and 7 bases from J, the gap between germline ends came to 9 bases. The germline V gene has CDR1 SGHVS and CDR2 FNYEAQ. The CDR3 is 14 amino acids. The CDR3 region has the DNA TGTGCCAGCAGCTTAAGACAGGTGAATTCACCCCTCCACTTT. Translated, it gives CASSLRQVNSPLHF.

This clone came up once. The chain links TRBV7-9 to TRBJ1-1; D is possibly TRBD1 (6 bases). CDR3 length equals 14 residues. Germline assignment: CDR1 SEHNR and CDR2 FQNEAQ (reference sequence). Trimming removed 2 bases at V and 2 bases at J, with 9 bases between. CDR3: CASSLLQGNTEAFF. The CDR3 DNA follows: TGTGCCAGCAGCTTACTACAGGGCAACACTGAAGCTTTCTTT.

The chain combines TRBV5-1 with TRBJ2-3; D unclear. Germline V CDR1 and CDR2: SGHRS, YFSETQ. This CDR3 is built from 14 residues. The V and J ends lost 0 bases and 2 bases respectively, with 7 bases between them. CDR3 region: CASSLGGTTDTQYF. The CDR3 region has the DNA TGCGCCAGCAGCTTGGGAGGAACCACAGATACGCAGTATTTT.

This clone was found once. This rearrangement joins TRBV7-9 to TRBJ1-6, with TRBD1 as a possible D gene (5 bases). Germline V gene lookup returns CDR1 SEHNR and CDR2 FQNEAQ (reference sequence). Deletions cut 8 bases from V and 2 bases from J, with 16 bases between. This CDR3 has 16 residues. The DNA of the CDR3 is TGTGCCAGCGGTAACGGCGGGGCTACCTATAATTCACCCCTCCACTTT. Protein: CASGNGGATYNSPLHF.

V usage is TRBV19 and J usage is TRBJ2-7; TRBD1 agrees at 8 bases. The length of the CDR3 is 15 residues. Germline V gene sequence: CDR1 LNHDA, CDR2 SQIVND (reference sequence). The V segment lost 6 bases and the J segment 1 base; nucleotides outside the gene matches: 8. For the CDR3, the DNA is TGTGCCAGTAGACCTCTGACAGGGGCGTCCTACGAGCAGTACTTC. This translates into CASRPLTGASYEQYF.

The chain uses TRBV7-2 and TRBJ2-1; 11 positions agree with TRBD2. This CDR3 spans 16 amino acids. Germline CDR1 and CDR2: SGHTA and FQGNSA. Losses at the gene ends were 5 bases for V and 8 bases for J; bases not matched to a gene: 11. The CDR3 is CASSDASGGPLDEQFF. Here the CDR3 DNA reads TGTGCCAGCAGCGACGCTAGCGGGGGGCCCCTCGATGAGCAGTTCTTC.

The chain links TRBV9 to TRBJ2-5, with a weak D call TRBD2 (6 bases). Germline CDR1 reads SGDLS; CDR2 reads YYNGEE. The CDR3 loop spans 14 amino acids. Trimming pared 1 base from V and 5 bases from J, leaving 12 bases between. In nucleotides, the CDR3 is TGTGCCAGCAGCGTAACCTCTGGGGGGGAGACCCAGTACTTC. Protein product: CASSVTSGGETQYF.

This rearrangement joins TRBV5-1 to TRBJ2-6, with TRBD1 identical over 9 bases. Germline V gene lookup returns CDR1 SGHRS and CDR2 YFSETQ. V dropped 2 bases and J dropped 0; count of bases not matched to a gene: 6. The CDR3 extends over 18 amino acids. The CDR3 spells CASSFTGGQISGANVLTF. The CDR3 nucleotides are TGCGCCAGCAGCTTCACAGGGGGCCAAATCTCTGGGGCCAACGTCCTGACTTTC. Full variable domain (outside the CDR3, taken from reference TRBV5-1 and TRBJ2-6): KAGVTQTPRYLIKTRGQQVTLSCSPISGHRSVSWYQQTPGQGLQFLFEYFSETQRNKGNFPGRFSGRQFSNSRSEMNVSTLELGDSALYLCASSFTGGQISGANVLTFGAGSRLTVL.